This TCR beta chain was sequenced in a study of CD8 T cells in Susac syndrome. V lost 1 base, J lost 8 bases, and 9 bases lay in between. CDR1 and CDR2 from the germline V gene are SGHDT and YYEEEE. CDR3 size: 12 residues. cDNA came from roughly 0.53 to 1 ug RNA primed by random hexamers. By means of immunoSEQ multiplex PCR, TCR beta CDR3 spanning 54 Vbeta and 13 Jbeta underwent amplification. Using its own MiXCR run on the immunoSEQ multiplex PCR reads, TCRdb lists one record per CDR3 protein. The sample records 100,000 to 150,000 distinct CDR3 sequences, 90% to 95% being singletons. Sequencing targeted TCR beta in blood CD8+ and CD4+ T cells.

The specimen sequenced was CD8+ T cells from PBMCs. The gene calls are TRBV5-6 and TRBJ1-2, with D unclear. The receptor was isolated from a human donor with multiple sclerosis. The CDR3 DNA follows: TGTGCCAGCAGCTTGTACGGGAGCGGCTACACCTTC. Its translation is CASSLYGSGYTF.